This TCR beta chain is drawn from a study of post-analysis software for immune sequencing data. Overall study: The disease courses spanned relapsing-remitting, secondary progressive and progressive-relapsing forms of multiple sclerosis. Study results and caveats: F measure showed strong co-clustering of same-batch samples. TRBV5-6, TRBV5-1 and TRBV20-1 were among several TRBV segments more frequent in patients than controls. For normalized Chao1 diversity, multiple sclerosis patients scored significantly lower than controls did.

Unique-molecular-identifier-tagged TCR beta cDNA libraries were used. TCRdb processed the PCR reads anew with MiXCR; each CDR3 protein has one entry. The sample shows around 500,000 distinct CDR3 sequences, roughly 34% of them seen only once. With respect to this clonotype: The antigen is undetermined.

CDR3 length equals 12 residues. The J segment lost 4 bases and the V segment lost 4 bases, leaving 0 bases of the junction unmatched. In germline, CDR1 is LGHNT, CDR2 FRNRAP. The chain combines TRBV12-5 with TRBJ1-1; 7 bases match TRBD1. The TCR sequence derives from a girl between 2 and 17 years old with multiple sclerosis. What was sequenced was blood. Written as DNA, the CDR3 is TGTGCTAGTGGTTCAGGGGGCACTGAAGCTTTCTTT. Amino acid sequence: CASGSGGTEAFF.